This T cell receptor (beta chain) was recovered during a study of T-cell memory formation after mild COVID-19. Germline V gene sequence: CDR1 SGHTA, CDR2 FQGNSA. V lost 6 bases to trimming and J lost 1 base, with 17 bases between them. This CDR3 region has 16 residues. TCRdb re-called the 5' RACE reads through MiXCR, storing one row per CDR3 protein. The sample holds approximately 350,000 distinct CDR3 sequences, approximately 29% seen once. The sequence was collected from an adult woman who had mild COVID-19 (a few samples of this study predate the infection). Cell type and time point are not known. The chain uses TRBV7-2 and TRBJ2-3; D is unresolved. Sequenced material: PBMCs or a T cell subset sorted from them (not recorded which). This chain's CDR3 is CASSPGFSIGTDTQYF. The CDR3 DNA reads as TGTGCCAGCAGTCCCGGGTTTAGCATTGGCACAGATACGCAGTATTTT.